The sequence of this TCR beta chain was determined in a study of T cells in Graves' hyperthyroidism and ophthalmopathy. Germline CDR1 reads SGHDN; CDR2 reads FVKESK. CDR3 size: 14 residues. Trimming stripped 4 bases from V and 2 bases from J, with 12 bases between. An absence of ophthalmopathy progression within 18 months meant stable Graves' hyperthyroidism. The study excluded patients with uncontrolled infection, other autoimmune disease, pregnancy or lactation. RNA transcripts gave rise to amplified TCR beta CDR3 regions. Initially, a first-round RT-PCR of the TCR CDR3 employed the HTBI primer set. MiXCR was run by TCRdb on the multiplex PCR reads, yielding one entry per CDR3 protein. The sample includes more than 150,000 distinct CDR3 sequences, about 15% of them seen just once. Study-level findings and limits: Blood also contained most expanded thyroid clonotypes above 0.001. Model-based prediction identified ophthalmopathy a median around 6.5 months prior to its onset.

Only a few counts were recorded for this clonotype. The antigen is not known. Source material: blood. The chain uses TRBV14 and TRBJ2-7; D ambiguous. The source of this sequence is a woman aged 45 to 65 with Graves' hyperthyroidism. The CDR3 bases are TGTGCCAGCAGCCCACAGCTCTCAGCCTACGAGCAGTACTTC. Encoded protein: CASSPQLSAYEQYF. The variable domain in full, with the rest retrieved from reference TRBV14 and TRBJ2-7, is EAGVTQFPSHSVIEKGQTVTLRCDPISGHDNLYWYRRVMGKEIKFLLHFVKESKQDESGMPNNRFLAERTGGTYSTLKVQPAELEDSGVYFCASSPQLSAYEQYFGPGTRLTVT.